The 27 T cell receptor beta chains given below trace back to one sample, sequenced in a study of T cells in Graves' hyperthyroidism and ophthalmopathy. RNA transcripts gave rise to amplified TCR beta CDR3 regions. The HTBI set primed first-round TCR CDR3 RT-PCR. TCRdb re-derived calls from the multiplex PCR reads in MiXCR, one entry per CDR3 protein. The sample lists roughly 200,000 distinct CDR3 sequences, roughly 18% occurring once. Material for sequencing was blood. These receptor sequences come from a man aged 40-50 years with Graves' hyperthyroidism.

This clonotype was detected only once. Since the CDR3 does not end with the conserved phenylalanine or tryptophan, this likely comes from a read error. The chain uses TRBV4-3 and TRBJ1-1; TRBD1 matches at 7 bases. V shed 4 bases, J shed 0 bases, and the junction held 5 bases outside the gene matches. Germline V gives CDR1 LGHNA, CDR2 YSLEER. This CDR3 is 15 amino acids long. CDR3 in amino acids: CASSPRDRVNTEAFL. CDR3 nucleotides: TGCGCCAGCAGCCCCCGGGACAGAGTGAACACTGAAGCTTTCCTT.

This chain links TRBV7-2 with TRBJ1-3; a possible D gene is TRBD1 (6 bases). Looked up from germline, CDR1 is SGHTA and CDR2 is FQGNSA. Trimming shortened V by 5 bases and J by 0 bases, and 11 bases separated the two germline ends. The CDR3 length is 15 residues. DNA for the CDR3: TGTGCCAGCAGCGAGGACAGAATCTCTGGAAACACCATATATTTT. It translates to CASSEDRISGNTIYF.

This clonotype appeared many times. The chain employs TRBV6-5 and TRBJ1-2; 8 bases fit TRBD1. The junction had 8 bases not matched to a gene; V was cut back by 0 bases and J by 8 bases. The germline CDR1 and CDR2 sequences are MNHEY and SVGAGI. The CDR3 length is 15 residues. For the CDR3, the DNA is TGTGCCAGCAGTTACTCCCTAGGACAGGGTGGAGGCTACACCTTC. Translation: CASSYSLGQGGGYTF.

This clonotype was observed at least ten times. The chain is built from TRBV28 and TRBJ2-7; no clear D gene. The CDR3 covers 11 residues. V was shortened by 8 bases and J by 4 bases, with 9 bases between the two germline ends. Germline CDR1 is MDHEN and CDR2 is SYDVKM. CDR3: CASGDLYEQYF. In nucleotides, the CDR3 is TGTGCCAGCGGGGATCTATACGAGCAGTACTTC.

This clonotype occurred many times. The chain combines TRBV6-2 or TRBV6-3 with TRBJ1-1; D call uncertain. The V gene's germline CDR1 is MNHEY and CDR2 SVGEGT. The CDR3 runs to 14 residues. Trimming took off 7 bases at V and 0 bases at J, with 12 bases between the two ends. CDR3 amino acids: CASIPDGLNTEAFF. The CDR3 DNA follows: TGTGCCAGCATCCCGGACGGATTGAACACTGAAGCTTTCTTT.

There are a few counts of this clonotype. Here the CDR3 DNA reads TGCAGTCCTAAACAAGGGGGAGGCACAGATACGCAGTATTTT. It encodes CSPKQGGGTDTQYF. The chain uses TRBV20-1 and TRBJ2-3; D perhaps matches TRBD1 (6 bases). In germline, CDR1 is DFQATT, CDR2 SNEGSKA (reference sequence). There are 14 residues in the CDR3. The germline V and J ends were trimmed by 8 bases and 1 base, with 16 bases remaining between them.

The chain has TRBV5-5 and TRBJ1-5, with D tentatively TRBD1 (6 bases). Trimming took off 2 bases at V and 7 bases at J, with 7 bases between the two ends. The CDR3 totals 12 residues. Germline-derived CDR1 and CDR2 are SGHKS and YYEKEE (reference sequence). The CDR3 is CASSFTGQPQHF. In DNA form, the CDR3 reads TGTGCCAGCAGCTTCACAGGGCAGCCCCAGCATTTT.

This clonotype has ten or more counts. The chain has TRBV7-3 and TRBJ1-6, with D possibly being TRBD1 (5 bases). The length of the CDR3 is 16 residues. The V end lost 5 bases, the J end lost 10 bases, and 21 bases lay between the germline ends. Germline CDR1 SGHTA, CDR2 FQGTGA. CDR3 sequence reads: CASSRDSAFLWSPLHF. CDR3 sequence (DNA): TGTGCCAGCAGCCGCGACAGTGCGTTCCTGTGGTCACCCCTCCACTTT.

V usage is TRBV6-1 and J usage is TRBJ2-6; 13 nucleotides match TRBD2. Germline CDR1 reads MNHNS; CDR2 reads SASEGT. After removal of 6 bases from V and 0 bases from J, the junction contained 8 bases not matched to a gene. The CDR3 is made up of 19 amino acids. The CDR3 is CASRGGLAGAVSGANVLTF. The DNA for the CDR3 is TGTGCCAGCAGAGGAGGACTAGCGGGGGCTGTCTCTGGGGCCAACGTCCTGACTTTC.

This sequence joins TRBV5-1 and TRBJ2-3, with TRBD1 as a possible D gene (5 bases). Germline V CDR1 and CDR2: SGHRS, YFSETQ. V dropped 4 bases and J dropped 0 bases, with 15 bases sitting between them. The CDR3 sequence is 16 residues long. The CDR3 protein is CASSPQGPSSTDTQYF. The DNA of the CDR3 is TGCGCCAGCAGCCCCCAGGGTCCATCTAGCACAGATACGCAGTATTTT.

V gene TRBV11-2 combines with J gene TRBJ2-1, with D perhaps given as TRBD1 or TRBD2 (5 bases each). V lost 4 bases, J lost 7 bases, and 11 bases lay in between. Germline CDR1 and CDR2: SGHAT and FQNNGV. The length of the CDR3 is 13 residues. As DNA, the CDR3 is TGTGCCAGCAGCTGGACTGCAGGGAATGAGCAGTTCTTC. This gives the protein CASSWTAGNEQFF.

This clonotype appeared many times. The chain combines TRBV7-9 with TRBJ2-1; D is perhaps TRBD1 or TRBD2 (5 bases each). CDR1 is SEHNR and CDR2 is FQNEAQ in the germline V gene (reference sequence). V lost 3 bases, J lost 4 bases, and 13 bases lay in between. This CDR3 contains 15 residues. In nucleotides, the CDR3 is TGTGCCAGCAGCTTCTCAGGGACGGGTTACAATGAGCAGTTCTTC. The encoded protein is CASSFSGTGYNEQFF.

The chain is built from TRBV20-1 and TRBJ1-2, with D possibly being TRBD1 (5 bases). Trimming shortened V by 4 bases and J by 7 bases, and 19 bases separated the two germline ends. The CDR3 has 14 amino acids. From germline, CDR1 is DFQATT and CDR2 SNEGSKA (reference sequence). CDR3 protein: CSATPAGLRVGYTF. The CDR3, as DNA: TGCAGTGCTACCCCCGCCGGGCTCAGGGTTGGCTACACCTTC.

This clonotype was detected ten times or more. The gene calls are TRBV5-1 and TRBJ2-2, with TRBD1 identical over 8 bases. Losses at the gene ends were 3 bases for V and 7 bases for J; bases not matched to a gene: 5. Per the germline V gene, CDR1 is SGHRS and CDR2 is YFSETQ. CDR3 length: 14 residues. CDR3 sequence reads: CASSSQGGDGELFF. CDR3 DNA sequence: TGCGCCAGCAGCTCACAGGGGGGAGACGGGGAGCTGTTTTTT.

The chain uses TRBV20-1 and TRBJ2-7, with TRBD2 matching over 11 bases. CDR1 is DFQATT and CDR2 is SNEGSKA in the germline V gene (reference sequence). Losses at the gene ends were 6 bases for V and 7 bases for J; bases not matched to a gene: 14. There are 15 residues in the CDR3. The CDR3 spells CSAREPLAGGGEQYF. The CDR3 bases are TGCAGTGCCCGAGAGCCCCTAGCGGGGGGCGGGGAGCAGTACTTC.

This clonotype was observed at least ten times. The gene calls are TRBV15 and TRBJ2-7; the D gene could be TRBD1 or TRBD2 (6 bases each). The germline gives CDR1 LNHNV, CDR2 YYDKDF (reference sequence). CDR3 length: 14 amino acids. V was trimmed by 5 bases and J by 3 bases, leaving 14 bases between them. The CDR3 coding sequence is TGTGCCACCAGCTACTCTAGGGGGGACTACGAGCAGTACTTC. Translated: CATSYSRGDYEQYF.

The chain has TRBV9 and TRBJ2-1; D remains unclear. This CDR3 region has 15 residues. CDR1 and CDR2 from the germline V gene are SGDLS and YYNGEE. Trimming took 6 bases from V and 1 from J, leaving 14 bases between them. CDR3 sequence reads: CASTEDGPSYNEQFF. The CDR3 DNA sequence: TGTGCCAGCACCGAAGATGGGCCTTCCTACAATGAGCAGTTCTTC.

This clonotype was counted at least ten times. The chain recombines TRBV27 with TRBJ1-2; 10 bases align to TRBD1. The CDR3 is 13 amino acids. V was clipped by 3 bases and J by 7 bases; unmatched bases: 2. The germline V gene has CDR1 MNHEY and CDR2 SMNVEV (reference sequence). CDR3 bases: TGTGCCAGCAGTTTTGGGGACAGGGGTGGCTACACCTTC. Translation gives CASSFGDRGGYTF.

This clonotype was seen a handful of times. Since no conserved phenylalanine or tryptophan closes the CDR3, a read error is the likely cause. The chain recombines TRBV29-1 with TRBJ1-3, with D tentatively TRBD1 (6 bases). The CDR3 length is 14 residues. Trimming shortened V by 0 bases and J by 7 bases, and 13 bases separated the two germline ends. The V gene's germline CDR1 is SQVTM and CDR2 ANQGSEA. The CDR3 region is CSVEDEGEGNTIYL. The CDR3 coding sequence is TGCAGCGTTGAAGATGAGGGGGAAGGGAACACCATATATCTT.

This clonotype was observed many times. V usage is TRBV5-1 and J usage is TRBJ1-2; D gene unclear. Per the germline V gene, CDR1 is SGHRS and CDR2 is YFSETQ. V shed 0 bases and J shed 0 bases, with 6 bases lying between them. This CDR3 has 14 amino acids. In DNA, the CDR3 is TGCGCCAGCAGCTTGGATTCAGCTAACTATGGCTACACCTTC. Its translation: CASSLDSANYGYTF. The complete variable domain, with remaining parts taken from reference TRBV5-1 and TRBJ1-2, reads KAGVTQTPRYLIKTRGQQVTLSCSPISGHRSVSWYQQTPGQGLQFLFEYFSETQRNKGNFPGRFSGRQFSNSRSEMNVSTLELGDSALYLCASSLDSANYGYTFGSGTRLTVV.

The rearrangement links TRBV28 to TRBJ2-7; 11 nucleotides align to TRBD2. Looked up from germline, CDR1 is MDHEN and CDR2 is SYDVKM. The V segment lost 6 bases and the J segment 3 bases; nucleotides outside the gene matches: 4. The CDR3 is 14 residues long. DNA for the CDR3: TGTGCCAGCAGCGAAGGACTAGCGGGCTACGAGCAGTACTTC. Translating it yields CASSEGLAGYEQYF.

The chain is built from TRBV11-3 and TRBJ2-1, with 8 nucleotides matching TRBD1. CDR3 length: 16 residues. The germline V gene encodes CDR1 SGHNT and CDR2 YENEEA. With V trimmed by 5 bases and J by 5 bases, 11 bases remained unmatched. CDR3 protein: CASSAGQGYIHNEQFF. CDR3 nucleotide sequence: TGTGCCAGCAGCGCCGGACAGGGTTATATCCACAATGAGCAGTTCTTC. Complete variable domain (other parts from reference TRBV11-3 and TRBJ2-1): EAGVVQSPRYKIIEKKQPVAFWCNPISGHNTLYWYLQNLGQGPELLIRYENEEAVDDSQLPKDRFSAERLKGVDSTLKIQPAELGDSAVYLCASSAGQGYIHNEQFFGPGTRLTVL.

This clonotype was counted ten times or more. This chain connects TRBV7-9 to TRBJ2-3; a weak D match, TRBD2 (6 bases). V lost 4 bases, J lost 6 bases, and 17 bases lay in between. The CDR3 is 15 residues long. Germline CDR1 is SEHNR and CDR2 is FQNEAQ (reference sequence). The CDR3 spells CASSSEGRRGDTQYF. CDR3 sequence (DNA): TGTGCCAGCAGCTCGGAGGGCCGTCGAGGGGATACGCAGTATTTT.

At least ten counts were recorded for this clonotype. The chain carries TRBV7-9 and TRBJ2-3; D is unclear. Looked up from germline, CDR1 is SEHNR and CDR2 is FQNEAQ (reference sequence). The CDR3 contains 13 residues. Trimming removed 1 base at V and 3 bases at J, with 5 bases between. CDR3 sequence: CASSLDGTDTQYF. Here the CDR3 DNA reads TGTGCCAGCAGCTTAGACGGGACAGATACGCAGTATTTT. Full variable domain (outside the CDR3, taken from reference TRBV7-9 and TRBJ2-3): DTGVSQNPRHKITKRGQNVTFRCDPISEHNRLYWYRQTLGQGPEFLTYFQNEAQLEKSRLLSDRFSAERPKGSFSTLEIQRTEQGDSAMYLCASSLDGTDTQYFGPGTRLTVL.

At least ten counts were recorded for this clonotype. The chain couples TRBV6-1 to TRBJ1-2, with 7 bases lining up with TRBD1. V shed 7 bases, J shed 7 bases, and the junction held 6 bases outside the gene matches. The CDR3 loop spans 12 amino acids. Germline V gene sequence: CDR1 MNHNS, CDR2 SASEGT. CDR3 nucleotides: TGTGCCAGCACAGGAGGGGGCTTTGGCTACACCTTC. This sequence encodes CASTGGGFGYTF.

Many counts were recorded for this clonotype. The V and J genes are TRBV7-3 and TRBJ2-1; a possible D gene is TRBD2 (5 bases). Trimming took 4 bases from V and 7 from J, leaving 17 bases between them. The length of the CDR3 is 15 residues. Germline CDR1 reads SGHTA; CDR2 reads FQGTGA. Written as DNA, the CDR3 is TGTGCCAGCAGCTCCGGACTCCTTCTGGGGAATGAGCAGTTCTTC. Amino acid sequence: CASSSGLLLGNEQFF. The whole variable domain, filled in from reference TRBV7-3 and TRBJ2-1, reads GAGVSQTPSNKVTEKGKYVELRCDPISGHTALYWYRQSLGQGPEFLIYFQGTGAADDSGLPNDRFFAVRPEGSVSTLKIQRTERGDSAVYLCASSSGLLLGNEQFFGPGTRLTVL.

The sample holds many counts of this clonotype. The chain uses TRBV7-2 and TRBJ2-5; D unclear. CDR3 size: 15 residues. The V end lost 2 bases, the J end lost 5 bases, and 15 bases lay between the germline ends. Germline-derived CDR1 and CDR2 are SGHTA and FQGNSA. DNA of the CDR3: TGTGCCAGCAGCTTAAGTTTTAGAGATGGCGAGACCCAGTACTTC. It yields the protein CASSLSFRDGETQYF.